This T cell receptor beta chain was retrieved from a study of cytomegalovirus exposure and HLA in healthy donors. Comment on this clone: Antigen: not known.

These donors counted as nominally healthy when sampled, but unrecorded immune exposures were likely. CDR1 is SGHTA and CDR2 is FQGNSA in the germline V gene. Trimming removed 1 base at V and 4 bases at J, with 13 bases between. CDR3 length equals 15 residues. General study results and limits: Some segments of the V type, notably TRBV6-2 and TRBV6-3, were excluded as indistinguishable.

Researchers ran the PCR with 60 Vbeta and 13 Jbeta primers. Assay: immunoSEQ multiplex PCR; the TCRdb copy retains only in-frame clones and omits some. Among some 86,000 clones listed, roughly 70% were seen once. The material sequenced was PBMCs. This sequence originates from a man younger than 40 in good health and CMV-seronegative. V usage is TRBV7-2 and J usage is TRBJ1-2, with D perhaps matching TRBD1 (6 bases). As DNA, the CDR3 is TGTGCCAGCAGCTTAGATCCCAGGGGCCTCTATGGCTACACCTTC. It translates to CASSLDPRGLYGYTF. Combining the CDR3 with reference TRBV7-2 and TRBJ1-2 gives the whole variable domain GAGVSQSPSNKVTEKGKDVELRCDPISGHTALYWYRQSLGQGLEFLIYFQGNSAPDKSGLPSDRFSAERTGGSVSTLTIQRTQQEDSAVYLCASSLDPRGLYGYTFGSGTRLTVV.